The sequence of this TCR beta chain was determined in a study of T cells in Graves' hyperthyroidism and ophthalmopathy. This clonotype has more than one count but fewer than ten. Using around 10 ml of fresh peripheral blood, PBMCs were prepared. Amplification yielded TCR beta CDR3 regions, with RNA transcripts as the source. The study used the HTBI primer set for a first-round RT-PCR of the TCR CDR3. TCRdb fed the multiplex PCR reads into MiXCR, producing one record per CDR3 protein. In the table there are some 370,000 distinct CDR3 sequences, around 15% of which are singletons. The V and J ends lost 3 bases and 3 bases respectively, with 16 bases between them. Germline loops: CDR1 GTSNPN, CDR2 SVGIG (reference sequence). This CDR3 contains 15 residues.

The clonotype originates from a middle-aged man with Graves' ophthalmopathy. Sequences were obtained from blood. This rearrangement joins TRBV30 to TRBJ2-3; maybe TRBD2 (6 bases). CDR3 sequence (DNA): TGTGCCTGGAGCCCCATCAGCGGGCGGACAGATACGCAGTATTTT. This gives the protein CAWSPISGRTDTQYF.